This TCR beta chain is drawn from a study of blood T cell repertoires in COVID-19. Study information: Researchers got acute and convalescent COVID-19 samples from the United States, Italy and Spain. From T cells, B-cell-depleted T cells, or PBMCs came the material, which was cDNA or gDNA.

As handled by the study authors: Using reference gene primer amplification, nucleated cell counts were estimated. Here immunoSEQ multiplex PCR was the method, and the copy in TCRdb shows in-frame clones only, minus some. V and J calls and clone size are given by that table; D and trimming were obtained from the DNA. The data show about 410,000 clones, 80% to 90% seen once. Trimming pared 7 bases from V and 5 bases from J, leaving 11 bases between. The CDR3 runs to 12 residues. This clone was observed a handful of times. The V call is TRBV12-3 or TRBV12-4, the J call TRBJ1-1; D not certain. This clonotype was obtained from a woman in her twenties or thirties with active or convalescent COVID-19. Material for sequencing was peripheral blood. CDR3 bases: TGTGCCAGCATCCTCGGAGGGACTGAAGCTTTCTTT. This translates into CASILGGTEAFF.